This T cell receptor beta chain was obtained from a study of monozygotic twins with cystic fibrosis. About the study: Libraries were built from around 3 micrograms of fragmented DNA using about 14 PCR cycles.

Germline CDR1 reads PRHDT; CDR2 reads FYEKMQ (reference sequence). This CDR3 is built from 16 residues. V gave up 5 bases and J gave up 9 bases; unmatched junction bases: 12. Produced via immunoSEQ multiplex PCR; TCRdb's table is partial and in-frame only. The top ten clones hold 9% to 9.5% of a sample with about 14,000 clones, approximately 92% of them seen once. Specimen: blood. This clonotype was sampled from a girl aged 2 to 9 with cystic fibrosis. V gene TRBV13 combines with J gene TRBJ2-1, with TRBD2 matching over 11 bases. CDR3 residues: CASSPHLAGGLPEQFF. In DNA form, the CDR3 reads TGTGCCAGCAGCCCTCATCTAGCGGGAGGCCTTCCTGAGCAGTTCTTC.